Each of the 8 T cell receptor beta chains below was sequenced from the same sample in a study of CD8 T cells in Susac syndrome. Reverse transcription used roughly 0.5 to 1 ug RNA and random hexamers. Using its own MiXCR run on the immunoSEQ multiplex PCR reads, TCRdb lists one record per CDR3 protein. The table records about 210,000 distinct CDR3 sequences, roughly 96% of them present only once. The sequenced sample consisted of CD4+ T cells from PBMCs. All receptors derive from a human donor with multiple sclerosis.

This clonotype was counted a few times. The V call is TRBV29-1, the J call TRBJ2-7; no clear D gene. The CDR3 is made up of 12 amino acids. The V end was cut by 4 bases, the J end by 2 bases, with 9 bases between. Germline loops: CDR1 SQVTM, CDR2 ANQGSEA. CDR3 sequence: CSVVYQTYEQYF. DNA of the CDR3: TGCAGCGTTGTGTACCAGACCTACGAGCAGTACTTC.

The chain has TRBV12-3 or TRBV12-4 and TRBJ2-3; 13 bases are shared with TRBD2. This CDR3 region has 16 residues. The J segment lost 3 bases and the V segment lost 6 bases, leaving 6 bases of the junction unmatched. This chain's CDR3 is CASSQTSGGRTDTQYF. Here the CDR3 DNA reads TGTGCCAGCAGCCAGACTAGCGGGGGGAGGACAGATACGCAGTATTTT.

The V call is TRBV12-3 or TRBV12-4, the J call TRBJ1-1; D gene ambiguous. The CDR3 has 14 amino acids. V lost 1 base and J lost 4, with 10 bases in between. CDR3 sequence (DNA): TGTGCCAGCAGTTTAGGGACCCCGGGCACTGAAGCTTTCTTT. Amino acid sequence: CASSLGTPGTEAFF.

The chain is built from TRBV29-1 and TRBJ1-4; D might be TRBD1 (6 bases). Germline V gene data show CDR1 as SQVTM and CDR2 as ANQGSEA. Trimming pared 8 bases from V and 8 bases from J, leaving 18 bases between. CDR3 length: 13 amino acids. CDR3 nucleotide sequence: TGCAGCTCGACCCAAGGGGGGGACGAAAAACTGTTTTTT. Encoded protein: CSSTQGGDEKLFF.

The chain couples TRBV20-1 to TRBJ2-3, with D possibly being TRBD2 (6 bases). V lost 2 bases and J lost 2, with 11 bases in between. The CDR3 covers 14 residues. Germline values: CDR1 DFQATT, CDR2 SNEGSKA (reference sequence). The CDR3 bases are TGCAGTGCTAGACCGGGACTGTCCACAGATACGCAGTATTTT. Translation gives CSARPGLSTDTQYF.

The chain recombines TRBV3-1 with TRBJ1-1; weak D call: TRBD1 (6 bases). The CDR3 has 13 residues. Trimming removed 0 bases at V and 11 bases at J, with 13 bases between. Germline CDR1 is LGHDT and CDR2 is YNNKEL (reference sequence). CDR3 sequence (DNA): TGTGCCAGCAGCCAAGATATGGGGGCGCGGGCTTTCTTT. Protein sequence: CASSQDMGARAFF.

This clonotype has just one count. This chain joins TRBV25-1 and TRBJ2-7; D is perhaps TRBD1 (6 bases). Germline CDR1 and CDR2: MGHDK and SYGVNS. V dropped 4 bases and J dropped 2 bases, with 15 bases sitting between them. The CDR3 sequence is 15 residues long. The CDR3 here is CASSVRSGTPYEQYF. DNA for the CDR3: TGTGCCAGCAGTGTGCGCTCCGGGACACCCTACGAGCAGTACTTC.

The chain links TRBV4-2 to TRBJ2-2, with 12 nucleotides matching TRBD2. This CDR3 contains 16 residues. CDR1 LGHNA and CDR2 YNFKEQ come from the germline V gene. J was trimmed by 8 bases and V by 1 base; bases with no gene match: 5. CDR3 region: CASSQGLAGAEGELFF. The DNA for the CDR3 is TGTGCCAGCAGCCAAGGACTAGCGGGGGCCGAGGGGGAGCTGTTTTTT.